The next 5 T cell receptor beta chains were all read from a single sample in a study of T-cell reconstitution after alpha-beta-depleted transplantation in children. Unique molecular identifiers were incorporated during preparation of the TCRbeta library. One entry per CDR3 protein results from TCRdb running MiXCR on the PCR reads. The sample consists of 250,000 to 350,000 distinct CDR3 sequences, approximately 20% of them appearing once. The specimen was PBMCs, mostly from graft donor cells, collected 180 days after TCRalphabeta/CD19-depleted stem cell transplant. The receptor source for this set is a male patient aged 10 to 17 who had a stem cell transplant for acute lymphoblastic leukemia, so the T cells may come from the graft donor.

In its sample, this clonotype was seen a few times. This rearrangement joins TRBV4-1 to TRBJ1-5; the match to TRBD1 covers 9 bases. The CDR3 length is 19 residues. The trim removed 1 base at V and 4 bases at J, leaving 14 bases unmatched. The germline V gene has CDR1 MGHRA and CDR2 YSYEKL. The CDR3 protein is CASSQATLSDRGGNQPQHF. The CDR3 nucleotides read TGCGCCAGCAGCCAAGCCACCCTATCGGACAGGGGCGGGAATCAGCCCCAGCATTTT.

This chain connects TRBV5-1 to TRBJ2-5; D gene unclear. Trimming removed 0 bases at V and 5 bases at J, with 20 bases between. Germline CDR1 reads SGHRS; CDR2 reads YFSETQ. The CDR3 consists of 17 residues. The CDR3 nucleotides read TGCGCCAGCAGCTTGGCCTGGGATTCTGTGGTAGTGGAGACCCAGTACTTC. This sequence encodes CASSLAWDSVVVETQYF.

The genes are TRBV9 and TRBJ1-2, with D hard to call. Germline CDR1 reads SGDLS; CDR2 reads YYNGEE. V lost 4 bases and J 4 bases, leaving 14 bases between the germline ends. The CDR3 totals 14 residues. The chain's CDR3 is CASSSQPASYGYTF. CDR3 DNA: TGTGCCAGCAGCTCCCAACCGGCGAGCTATGGCTACACCTTC.

This clonotype was picked up a small number of times. The gene calls are TRBV13 and TRBJ2-3; 15 bases align to TRBD2. V gave up 2 bases and J gave up 6 bases; unmatched junction bases: 6. Germline V gene lookup returns CDR1 PRHDT and CDR2 FYEKMQ (reference sequence). The CDR3 sequence is 17 residues long. CDR3 region: CASSLTGLAGGPDTQYF. The DNA for the CDR3 is TGTGCCAGCAGCTTAACAGGACTAGCGGGAGGGCCGGATACGCAGTATTTT.

The chain carries TRBV14 and TRBJ2-7; 9 nucleotides agree with TRBD1. The CDR3 is made up of 16 amino acids. The V gene's germline CDR1 is SGHDN and CDR2 FVKESK. The junction had 8 bases not matched to a gene; V was cut back by 4 bases and J by 1 base. The DNA of the CDR3 is TGTGCCAGCAGCCGCATACCCGGGACAGGGTCCTACGAGCAGTACTTC. Amino acids: CASSRIPGTGSYEQYF.